These 23 T cell receptor beta chains were sequenced from one sample in a study of CD8+ T cells in alopecia areata. After isolation, RNA underwent reverse transcription to generate cDNA as the sequencing template. Method: immunoSEQ multiplex PCR; TCRdb's copy keeps in-frame clones and lacks some. This sample has tens of thousands of clones, with roughly 57% found just once. The starting material was CD8+ T cells sorted from blood, obtained at week 0. These receptors were collected from a human donor with alopecia areata.

V gene TRBV9 combines with J gene TRBJ1-2; D is unclear. Germline CDR1 and CDR2: SGDLS and YYNGEE. This CDR3 is 15 amino acids long. Trimming took off 3 bases at V and 0 bases at J, with 12 bases between the two ends. The chain's CDR3 is CASSENREANYGYTF. CDR3 bases: TGTGCCAGCAGCGAGAACCGGGAGGCTAACTATGGCTACACCTTC.

This sequence joins TRBV7-9 and TRBJ2-5; D possibly matches TRBD1 or TRBD2 (6 bases each). Trimming took off 0 bases at V and 3 bases at J, with 8 bases between the two ends. Germline V gives CDR1 SEHNR, CDR2 FQNEAQ (reference sequence). The CDR3 is 14 amino acids. The CDR3 bases are TGTGCCAGCAGCTTAGCGGGGGGCGAAGAGACCCAGTACTTC. Amino acids: CASSLAGGEETQYF.

This chain joins TRBV5-6 and TRBJ1-1, with 9 bases that match TRBD1. Germline V CDR1 and CDR2: SGHDT, YYEEEE. The V and J ends lost 7 bases and 0 bases, in that order; junction bases with no gene match: 13. The CDR3 covers 17 residues. Here the CDR3 reads CASDEDRGHNMNTEAFF. The DNA for the CDR3 is TGTGCCAGCGATGAGGACAGGGGCCACAACATGAACACTGAAGCTTTCTTT. The full variable domain, in which reference TRBV5-6 and TRBJ1-1 provide the parts outside the CDR3, is DAGVTQSPTHLIKTRGQQVTLRCSPKSGHDTVSWYQQALGQGPQFIFQYYEEEERQRGNFPDRFSGHQFPNYSSELNVNALLLGDSALYLCASDEDRGHNMNTEAFFGQGTRLTVV.

J is TRBJ1-2 and V is TRBV29-1; 8 bases fit TRBD1. The germline V gene encodes CDR1 SQVTM and CDR2 ANQGSEA. The trim removed 7 bases at V and 3 bases at J, leaving 4 bases unmatched. The CDR3 covers 12 residues. The CDR3 region has the DNA TGCAGCGCACAGACAGGGGACTATGGCTACACCTTC. Its protein product is CSAQTGDYGYTF.

The J gene is TRBJ1-1, the V gene TRBV5-1; no definite D call. The length of the CDR3 is 16 residues. Trimming pared 0 bases from V and 0 bases from J, leaving 12 bases between. Per germline, CDR1 SGHRS and CDR2 YFSETQ. The chain's CDR3 is CASSLVASRLNTEAFF. CDR3 nucleotide sequence: TGCGCCAGCAGCTTGGTGGCAAGTCGCCTGAACACTGAAGCTTTCTTT.

The rearrangement links TRBV27 to TRBJ2-3; D may be TRBD1 or TRBD2 (5 bases each). CDR1 is MNHEY, CDR2 SMNVEV, per germline (reference sequence). Trimming stripped 1 base from V and 5 bases from J, with 10 bases between. This CDR3 has 14 amino acids. CDR3 amino acids: CASSLLGRVDTQYF. The CDR3 DNA reads as TGTGCCAGCAGTTTATTGGGGCGGGTAGATACGCAGTATTTT.

Worth noting for this clone: This same CDR3 is encoded by further DNA sequences in the sample. The chain joins TRBV27 to TRBJ2-1; 11 bases align to TRBD2. Germline V gene lookup returns CDR1 MNHEY and CDR2 SMNVEV (reference sequence). This CDR3 comprises 15 residues. Trimming removed 6 bases from V and 4 bases from J; junction bases left unmatched: 5. The chain's CDR3 is CASSPGTSGYNEQFF. CDR3 nucleotide sequence: TGTGCCAGCAGCCCCGGGACTAGCGGTTACAATGAGCAGTTCTTC.

The chain couples TRBV15 to TRBJ2-1; TRBD2 matches 7 bases. V was pared by 5 bases and J by 5 bases, with 3 bases of the junction left unmatched. Per the germline V gene, CDR1 is LNHNV and CDR2 is YYDKDF (reference sequence). This CDR3 is 13 amino acids long. The CDR3 sequence is CATSWTRNNEQFF. DNA for the CDR3: TGTGCCACCAGCTGGACTAGGAACAATGAGCAGTTCTTC.

The rearrangement uses TRBV11-1 and TRBJ2-7; 7 nucleotides agree with TRBD1. V gave up 1 base and J gave up 3 bases; unmatched junction bases: 3. CDR3 length: 14 residues. Germline V gene lookup returns CDR1 SGHAT and CDR2 FQDESV (reference sequence). CDR3 in amino acids: CASSLGGQLYEQYF. The CDR3 DNA is TGTGCCAGCAGCTTAGGGGGACAGCTCTACGAGCAGTACTTC.

The gene calls are TRBV29-1 and TRBJ2-2, with 8 bases aligning to TRBD1. The CDR3 is made up of 14 amino acids. The germline CDR1 and CDR2 sequences are SQVTM and ANQGSEA. Unmatched junction bases numbered 4, after V lost 7 bases and J lost 0 bases. DNA for the CDR3: TGCAGCGCGACAGGGGCCCCGAACACCGGGGAGCTGTTTTTT. Amino acid sequence: CSATGAPNTGELFF.

The chain couples TRBV20-1 to TRBJ2-3; TRBD2 matches 8 bases. In germline, CDR1 is DFQATT, CDR2 SNEGSKA (reference sequence). The CDR3 runs 10 residues. The junction had 3 bases not matched to a gene; V was cut back by 2 bases and J by 14 bases. The CDR3 region is CSARSGSWYF. CDR3 bases: TGCAGTGCTAGAAGCGGGAGTTGGTATTTT.

This chain uses TRBV27 with TRBJ2-5; D is unclear. Germline assignment: CDR1 MNHEY and CDR2 SMNVEV (reference sequence). V was clipped by 7 bases and J by 2 bases, with 8 bases between them. This CDR3 is built from 12 residues. CDR3 nucleotides: TGTGCCAGCATGGGCAGTCAAGAGACCCAGTACTTC. This sequence encodes CASMGSQETQYF.

This clone turned up a few times. The gene calls are TRBV7-9 and TRBJ2-7; D might be TRBD2 (6 bases). The germline V gene encodes CDR1 SEHNR and CDR2 FQNEAQ (reference sequence). Between the trimmed V and J ends, which lost 1 base and 7 bases, there was a span of 14 bases. The CDR3 covers 14 residues. CDR3 region: CASSLVSGGREQYF. The CDR3, as DNA: TGTGCCAGCAGCTTAGTTAGCGGCGGTCGGGAGCAGTACTTC. Together with reference TRBV7-9 and TRBJ2-7, the CDR3 gives the full variable domain: DTGVSQNPRHKITKRGQNVTFRCDPISEHNRLYWYRQTLGQGPEFLTYFQNEAQLEKSRLLSDRFSAERPKGSFSTLEIQRTEQGDSAMYLCASSLVSGGREQYFGPGTRLTVT.

Concerning this clone itself: The same CDR3 can be traced to other DNA sequences in this sample. The rearrangement uses TRBV7-2 and TRBJ2-5; TRBD2 matches at 7 bases. Germline V gene sequence: CDR1 SGHTA, CDR2 FQGNSA. J gave up 2 bases and V 1 base, and 4 bases lay outside the gene matches. This CDR3 spans 15 amino acids. As DNA, the CDR3 is TGTGCCAGCAGCTTAGGGGGGGGTGCACAAGAGACCCAGTACTTC. Its translation is CASSLGGGAQETQYF. The whole variable domain, filled in from reference TRBV7-2 and TRBJ2-5, reads GAGVSQSPSNKVTEKGKDVELRCDPISGHTALYWYRQSLGQGLEFLIYFQGNSAPDKSGLPSDRFSAERTGGSVSTLTIQRTQQEDSAVYLCASSLGGGAQETQYFGPGTRLLVL.

V is TRBV29-1 and J is TRBJ2-2, with D unclear. The V gene's germline CDR1 is SQVTM and CDR2 ANQGSEA. CDR3 length: 12 residues. V gave up 2 bases and J gave up 6 bases, with 7 bases separating them. The CDR3, as DNA: TGCAGCGTTGAATTTGGATCCGGGGAGCTGTTTTTT. Protein product: CSVEFGSGELFF.

The V call is TRBV25-1, the J call TRBJ2-7; D assignment may be TRBD1 or TRBD2 (5 bases each). Germline loops: CDR1 MGHDK, CDR2 SYGVNS. CDR3 length equals 14 residues. V was trimmed by 4 bases and J by 4 bases, leaving 14 bases between them. The CDR3 loop is CASSGRDRSYEQYF. The CDR3 nucleotides read TGTGCCAGCAGTGGCCGGGACCGATCATACGAGCAGTACTTC.

V is TRBV29-1 and J is TRBJ1-1; D ambiguous. Trimming removed 1 base at V and 0 bases at J, with 3 bases between. Germline V gene lookup returns CDR1 SQVTM and CDR2 ANQGSEA. The CDR3 is 12 residues long. Here the CDR3 reads CSVEGLNTEAFF. The DNA of the CDR3 is TGCAGCGTTGAAGGTTTGAACACTGAAGCTTTCTTT. Together with reference TRBV29-1 and TRBJ1-1, the CDR3 gives the full variable domain: SAVISQKPSRDICQRGTSLTIQCQVDSQVTMMFWYRQQPGQSLTLIATANQGSEATYESGFVIDKFPISRPNLTFSTLTVSNMSPEDSSIYLCSVEGLNTEAFFGQGTRLTVV.

The rearrangement joins TRBV5-6 to TRBJ2-5, with TRBD2 matching 8 bases. CDR3 length: 15 residues. Germline values: CDR1 SGHDT, CDR2 YYEEEE. Trimming at V came to 3 bases and at J to 0 bases, leaving 4 bases not matched to a gene. CDR3 amino acids: CASSWGLGDQETQYF. CDR3 nucleotide sequence: TGTGCCAGCAGCTGGGGACTAGGGGACCAAGAGACCCAGTACTTC.

The chain carries TRBV11-2 and TRBJ2-5; the D gene is possibly TRBD1 (6 bases). V was pared by 7 bases and J by 2 bases, with 14 bases between. This CDR3 region has 14 residues. Germline CDR1 SGHAT, CDR2 FQNNGV. The CDR3 DNA follows: TGTGCCAGCACTCAGGGGATAGGGCAAGAGACCCAGTACTTC. It yields the protein CASTQGIGQETQYF.

This sequence joins TRBV30 and TRBJ2-5, with TRBD2 identical over 7 bases. This CDR3 comprises 15 residues. Germline CDR1 GTSNPN, CDR2 SVGIG (reference sequence). V was pared by 0 bases and J by 5 bases, with 9 bases of the junction left unmatched. As DNA, the CDR3 is TGTGCCTGGAGTGTACCAAGCGGGATGGGGGAGACCCAGTACTTC. Amino acids: CAWSVPSGMGETQYF.

This clone has just one count. For the CDR3, the DNA is TGTGCCAGCAGCTTAACTAGCGGGCTCAATGAGCAGTTCTTC. Its translation is CASSLTSGLNEQFF. J is TRBJ2-1 and V is TRBV7-9; TRBD2 aligns across 9 bases. Trimming took 2 bases from V and 6 from J; bases not matched to a gene: 2. The germline V gene has CDR1 SEHNR and CDR2 FQNEAQ (reference sequence). This CDR3 comprises 14 residues.

This clone was seen only a few times. The chain recombines TRBV2 with TRBJ1-1, with 10 bases fitting TRBD1. The CDR3 has 14 amino acids. Germline V gene lookup returns CDR1 SNHLY and CDR2 FYNNEI. The J segment lost 7 bases and the V segment lost 5 bases, leaving 7 bases of the junction unmatched. DNA of the CDR3: TGTGCCAGCAGTCTGACAGGGGGCGCAGGTGAAGCTTTCTTT. Residues: CASSLTGGAGEAFF.

The chain employs TRBV20-1 and TRBJ1-1; unclear D gene. Looked up from germline, CDR1 is DFQATT and CDR2 is SNEGSKA (reference sequence). The CDR3 has 10 amino acids. The V end was cut by 3 bases, the J end by 4 bases, with 3 bases between. CDR3 DNA: TGCAGTGCTAGCGTCACTGAAGCTTTCTTT. This gives the protein CSASVTEAFF.